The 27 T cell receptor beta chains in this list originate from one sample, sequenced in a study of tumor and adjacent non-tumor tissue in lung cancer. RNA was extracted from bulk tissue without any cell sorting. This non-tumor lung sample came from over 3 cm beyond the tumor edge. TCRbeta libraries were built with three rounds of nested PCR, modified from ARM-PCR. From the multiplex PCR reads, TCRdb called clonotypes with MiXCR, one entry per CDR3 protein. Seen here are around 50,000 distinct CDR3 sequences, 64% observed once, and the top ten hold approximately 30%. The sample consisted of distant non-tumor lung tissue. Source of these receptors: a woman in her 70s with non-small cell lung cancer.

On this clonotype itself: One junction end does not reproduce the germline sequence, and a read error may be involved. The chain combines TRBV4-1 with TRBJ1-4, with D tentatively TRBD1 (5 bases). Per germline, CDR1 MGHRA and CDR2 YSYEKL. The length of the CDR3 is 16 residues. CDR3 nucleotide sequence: TGCGCCAGCAGCCAAGATAGGGACCGGCTCAATGAAAAACTGTCTTTT. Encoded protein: CASSQDRDRLNEKLSF.

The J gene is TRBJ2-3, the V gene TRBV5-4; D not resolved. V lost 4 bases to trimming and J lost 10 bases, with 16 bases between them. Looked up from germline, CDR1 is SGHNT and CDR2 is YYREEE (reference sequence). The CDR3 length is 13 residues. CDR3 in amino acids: CASSLGVPEAQYF. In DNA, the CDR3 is TGTGCCAGCAGCCTCGGCGTGCCAGAAGCGCAGTATTTT.

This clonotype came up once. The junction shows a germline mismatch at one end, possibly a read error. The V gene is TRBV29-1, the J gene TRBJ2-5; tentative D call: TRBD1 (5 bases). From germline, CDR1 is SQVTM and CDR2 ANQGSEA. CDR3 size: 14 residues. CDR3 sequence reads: CSVEQTEIGETQHF. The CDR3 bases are TGCAGCGTGGAACAGACAGAGATCGGTGAGACCCAGCACTTC.

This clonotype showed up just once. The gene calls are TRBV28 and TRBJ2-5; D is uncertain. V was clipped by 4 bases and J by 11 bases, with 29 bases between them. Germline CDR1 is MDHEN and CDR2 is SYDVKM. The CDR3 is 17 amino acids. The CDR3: CASSSPESLEEVLSQYF. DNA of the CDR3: TGTGCCAGCAGTTCCCCGGAGAGTCTAGAAGAAGTTTTGAGTCAGTACTTC.

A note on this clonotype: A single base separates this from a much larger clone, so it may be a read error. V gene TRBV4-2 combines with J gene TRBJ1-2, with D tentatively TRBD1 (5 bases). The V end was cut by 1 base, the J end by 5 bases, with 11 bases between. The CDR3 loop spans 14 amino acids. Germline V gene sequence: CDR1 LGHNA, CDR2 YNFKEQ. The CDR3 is CASSQASGDYGYTF. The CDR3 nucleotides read TGTGCCAGCAGCCAAGCATCGGGGGATTATGGCTACACCTTC.

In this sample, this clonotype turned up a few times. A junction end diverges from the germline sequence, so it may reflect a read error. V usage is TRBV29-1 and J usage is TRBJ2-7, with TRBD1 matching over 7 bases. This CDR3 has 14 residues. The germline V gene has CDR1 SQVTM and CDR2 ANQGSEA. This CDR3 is CSVRRSRGSCEQYF. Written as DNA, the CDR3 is TGCAGCGTCCGACGGAGCAGGGGGTCTTGCGAGCAGTATTTC.

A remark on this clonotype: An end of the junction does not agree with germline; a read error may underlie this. The CDR3 region has the DNA TGTGTCAGCAGCTTCGGAACTGACTATGGCTACACCTTC. Protein: CVSSFGTDYGYTF. The chain joins TRBV7-9 to TRBJ1-2; no clear D gene. This CDR3 is 13 amino acids long. CDR1 and CDR2 from the germline V gene are SEHNR and FQNEAQ (reference sequence).

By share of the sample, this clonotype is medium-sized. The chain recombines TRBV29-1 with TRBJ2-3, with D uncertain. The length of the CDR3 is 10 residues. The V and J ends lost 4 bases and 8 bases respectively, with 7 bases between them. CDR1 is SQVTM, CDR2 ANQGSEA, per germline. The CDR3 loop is CSVVIGTQYF. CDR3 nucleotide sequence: TGCAGCGTTGTAATCGGTACGCAGTATTTT.

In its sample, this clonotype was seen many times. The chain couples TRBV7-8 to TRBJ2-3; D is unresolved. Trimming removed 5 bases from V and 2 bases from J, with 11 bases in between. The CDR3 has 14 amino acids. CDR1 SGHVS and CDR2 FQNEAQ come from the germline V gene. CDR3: CASSHPPLTDTQYF. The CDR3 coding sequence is TGTGCCAGCAGCCACCCGCCTCTCACAGATACGCAGTATTTT.

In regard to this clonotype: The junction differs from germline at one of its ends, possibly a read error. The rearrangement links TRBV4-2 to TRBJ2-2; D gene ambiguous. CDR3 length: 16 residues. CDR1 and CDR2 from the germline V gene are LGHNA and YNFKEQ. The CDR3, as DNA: TGTGCCAGCAGCCAAGATTGGGCCACGAATACCTGGGAACTGTTTTTT. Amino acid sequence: CASSQDWATNTWELFF.

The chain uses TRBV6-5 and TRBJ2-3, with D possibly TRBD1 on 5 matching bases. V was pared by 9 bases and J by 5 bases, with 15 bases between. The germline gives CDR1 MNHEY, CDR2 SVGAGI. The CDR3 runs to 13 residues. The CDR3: CARSPKGEDTQYF. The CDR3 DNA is TGTGCCAGAAGTCCAAAAGGGGAAGATACGCAGTATTTT.

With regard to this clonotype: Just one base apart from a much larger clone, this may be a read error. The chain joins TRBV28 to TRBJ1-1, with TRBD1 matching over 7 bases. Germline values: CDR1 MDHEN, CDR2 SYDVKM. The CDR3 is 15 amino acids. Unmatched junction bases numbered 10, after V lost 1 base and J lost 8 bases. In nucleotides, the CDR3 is TGTGCCAGCAGTTTATCGGAAGGGGGCGGGAGAGAAGCTTTCTTT. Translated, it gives CASSLSEGGGREAFF.

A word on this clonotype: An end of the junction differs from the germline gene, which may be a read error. In DNA, the CDR3 is TGTGCCGGCAGTGCAAAGACAGGGAGCGTTAATCAGCCCCAACATTTT. Protein sequence: CAGSAKTGSVNQPQHF. The chain joins TRBV12-3 or TRBV12-4 to TRBJ1-5; 7 positions agree with TRBD1. CDR3 size: 16 residues.

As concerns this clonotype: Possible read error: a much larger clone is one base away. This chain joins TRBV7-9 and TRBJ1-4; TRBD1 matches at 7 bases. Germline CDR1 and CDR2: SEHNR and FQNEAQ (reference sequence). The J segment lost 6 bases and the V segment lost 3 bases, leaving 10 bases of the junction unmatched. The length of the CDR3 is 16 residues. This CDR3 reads CASSLGNGQVDEKLFF. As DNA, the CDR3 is TGTGCCAGCAGCTTGGGAAACGGACAGGTTGATGAAAAACTGTTTTTT.

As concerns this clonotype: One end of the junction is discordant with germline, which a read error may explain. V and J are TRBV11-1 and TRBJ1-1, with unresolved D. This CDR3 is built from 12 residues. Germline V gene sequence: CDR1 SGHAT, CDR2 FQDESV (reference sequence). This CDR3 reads CASSFEDTEAFF. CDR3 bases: TGTGCCAGTAGCTTTGAGGATACTGAAGCTTTCTTT.

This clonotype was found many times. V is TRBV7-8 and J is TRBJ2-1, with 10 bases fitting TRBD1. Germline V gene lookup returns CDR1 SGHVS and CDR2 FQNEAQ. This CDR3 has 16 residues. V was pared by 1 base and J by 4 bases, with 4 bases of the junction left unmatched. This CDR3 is CASSLGGQGPYNEQFF. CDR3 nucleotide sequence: TGTGCCAGCAGCTTAGGGGGACAGGGGCCTTACAATGAGCAGTTCTTC.

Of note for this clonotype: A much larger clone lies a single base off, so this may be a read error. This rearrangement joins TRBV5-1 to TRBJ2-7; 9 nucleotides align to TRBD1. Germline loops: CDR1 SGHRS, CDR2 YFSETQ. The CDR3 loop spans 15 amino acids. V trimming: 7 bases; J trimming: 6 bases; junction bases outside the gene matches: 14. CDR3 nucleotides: TGCGCCAGCTGCCCGGCGACAGGGGGAATGGGCGAGCAGTACTTC. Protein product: CASCPATGGMGEQYF.

CDR3 sequence reads: CSANPSRSRMQFF. The CDR3 DNA reads as TGCAGTGCCAACCCTAGCAGGAGCAGGATGCAGTTCTTC. The rearrangement links TRBV20-1 to TRBJ2-1; maybe TRBD2 (5 bases). Trimming shortened V by 6 bases and J by 12 bases, and 21 bases separated the two germline ends. The CDR3 is 13 amino acids. CDR1 is DFQATT, CDR2 SNEGSKA, per germline (reference sequence).

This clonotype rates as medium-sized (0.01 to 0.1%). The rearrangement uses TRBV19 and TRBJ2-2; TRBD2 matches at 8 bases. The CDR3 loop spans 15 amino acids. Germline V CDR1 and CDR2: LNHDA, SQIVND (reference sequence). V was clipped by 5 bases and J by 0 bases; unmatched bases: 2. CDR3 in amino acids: CASSPSGSNTGELFF. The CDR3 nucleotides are TGTGCCAGTAGTCCTAGCGGGTCGAACACCGGGGAGCTGTTTTTT.

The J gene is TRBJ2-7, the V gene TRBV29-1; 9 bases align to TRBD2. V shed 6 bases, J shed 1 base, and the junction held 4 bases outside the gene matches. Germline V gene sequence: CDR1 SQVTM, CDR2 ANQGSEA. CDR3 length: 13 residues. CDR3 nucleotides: TGCAGCGTCGAGACTAGCGGATCCTACGAGCAGTACTTC. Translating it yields CSVETSGSYEQYF.

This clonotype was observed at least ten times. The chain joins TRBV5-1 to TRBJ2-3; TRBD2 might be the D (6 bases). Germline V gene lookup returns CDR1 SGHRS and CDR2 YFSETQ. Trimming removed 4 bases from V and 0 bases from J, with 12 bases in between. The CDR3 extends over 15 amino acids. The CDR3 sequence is CASSPRGSSTDTQYF. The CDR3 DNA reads TGCGCCAGCAGCCCTCGGGGGTCTAGCACAGATACGCAGTATTTT.

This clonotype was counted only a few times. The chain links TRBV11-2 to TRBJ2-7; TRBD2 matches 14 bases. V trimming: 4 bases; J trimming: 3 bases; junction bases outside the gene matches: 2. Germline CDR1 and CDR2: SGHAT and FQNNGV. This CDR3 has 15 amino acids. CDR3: CASSYGTSGSYEQYF. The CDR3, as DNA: TGTGCCAGCAGCTACGGGACTAGCGGGAGCTACGAGCAGTACTTC.

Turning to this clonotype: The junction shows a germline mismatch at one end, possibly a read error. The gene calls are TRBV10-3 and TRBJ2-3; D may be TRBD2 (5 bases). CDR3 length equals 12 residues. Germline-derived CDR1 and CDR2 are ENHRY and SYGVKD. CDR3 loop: CAISPPGNTQYF. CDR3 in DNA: TGTGCCATCAGTCCGCCCGGGAATACGCAATATTTT.

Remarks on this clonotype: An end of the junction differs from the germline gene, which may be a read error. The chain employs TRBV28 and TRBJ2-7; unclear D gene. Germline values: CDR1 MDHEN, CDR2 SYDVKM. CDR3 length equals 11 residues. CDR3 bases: TGTGACAGCAGTCTTGAATACGAGCAGTACTTC. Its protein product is CDSSLEYEQYF.

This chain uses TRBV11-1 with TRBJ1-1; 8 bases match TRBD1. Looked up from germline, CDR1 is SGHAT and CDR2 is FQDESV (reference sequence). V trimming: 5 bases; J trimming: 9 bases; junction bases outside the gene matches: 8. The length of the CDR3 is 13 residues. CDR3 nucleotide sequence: TGTGCCAGCAGCCAGGACAGGGCATATAAAGCTTTCTTT. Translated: CASSQDRAYKAFF.

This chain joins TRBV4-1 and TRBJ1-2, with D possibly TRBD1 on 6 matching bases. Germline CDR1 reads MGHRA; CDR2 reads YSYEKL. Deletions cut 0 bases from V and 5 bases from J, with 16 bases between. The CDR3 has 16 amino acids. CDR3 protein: CASSQEFGETGYGYTF. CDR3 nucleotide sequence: TGCGCCAGCAGCCAAGAATTTGGGGAGACAGGTTATGGCTACACCTTC.

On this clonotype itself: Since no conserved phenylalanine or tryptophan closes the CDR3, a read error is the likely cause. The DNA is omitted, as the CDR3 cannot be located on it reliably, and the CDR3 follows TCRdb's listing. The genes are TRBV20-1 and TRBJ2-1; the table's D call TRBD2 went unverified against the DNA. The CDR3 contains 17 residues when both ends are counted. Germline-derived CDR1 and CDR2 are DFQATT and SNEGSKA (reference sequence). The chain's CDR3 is CSASARWAGLADNKHFL.